This record looks at one T cell receptor (beta chain) sequence and its context. Its antigen is not known. The sample belongs to a study of a mutant IDH1 vaccine in newly diagnosed glioma. TCRdb keeps only in-frame clones here, not all; method: immunoSEQ multiplex PCR. The repertoire holds under 85,000 clones, with approximately 89% as singletons. Time point noted: week 23, last vaccination. A 20-mer mutant IDH1 peptide at 300 ug was injected subcutaneously with topical imiquimod. The V gene's germline CDR1 is MDHEN and CDR2 SYDVKM. Trimming removed 5 bases from V and 5 bases from J; junction bases left unmatched: 8. The CDR3 is 15 amino acids.

This sequence originates from a woman between 50 and 59 years old with glioma. The sample was PBMCs, taken from a glioma patient whose treatment included an IDH1 peptide vaccine. This rearrangement joins TRBV28 to TRBJ2-7; 11 positions agree with TRBD1. DNA for the CDR3: TGTGCCAGCAGTCCCGAGGGACAGGGGGACCACGAGCAGTACTTC. Translated: CASSPEGQGDHEQYF.